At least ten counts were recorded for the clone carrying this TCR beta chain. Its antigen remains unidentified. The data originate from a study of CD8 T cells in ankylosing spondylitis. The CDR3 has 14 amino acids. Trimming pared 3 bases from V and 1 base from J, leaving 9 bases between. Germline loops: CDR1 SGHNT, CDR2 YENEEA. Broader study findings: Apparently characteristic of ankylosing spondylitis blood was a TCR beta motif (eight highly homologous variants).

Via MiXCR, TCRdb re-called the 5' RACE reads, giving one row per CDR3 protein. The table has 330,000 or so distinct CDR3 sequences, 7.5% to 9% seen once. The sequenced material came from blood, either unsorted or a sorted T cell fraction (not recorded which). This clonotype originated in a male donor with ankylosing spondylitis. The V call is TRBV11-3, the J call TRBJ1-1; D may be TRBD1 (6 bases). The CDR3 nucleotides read TGTGCCAGCAGCTTGGGACACCCGAACACTGAAGCTTTCTTT. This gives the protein CASSLGHPNTEAFF. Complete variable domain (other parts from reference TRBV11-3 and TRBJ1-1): EAGVVQSPRYKIIEKKQPVAFWCNPISGHNTLYWYLQNLGQGPELLIRYENEEAVDDSQLPKDRFSAERLKGVDSTLKIQPAELGDSAVYLCASSLGHPNTEAFFGQGTRLTVV.